Below, one TCR beta chain is given with its context. The PCR used 60 Vbeta and 13 Jbeta primers. Produced via immunoSEQ multiplex PCR; TCRdb's table is partial and in-frame only. The sample lists more than 100,000 clones, over 65% occurring once. The record originates from a study of cytomegalovirus exposure and HLA in healthy donors. CDR1 and CDR2 (germline): LNHDA, SQIVND (reference sequence). CDR3 length: 12 amino acids. The junction had 6 bases not matched to a gene; V was cut back by 4 bases and J by 10 bases. The specimen sequenced was PBMCs. The rearrangement uses TRBV19 and TRBJ1-2; 7 nucleotides match TRBD1. The TCR originated in a woman younger than 45 in good health and CMV-seropositive. CDR3 residues: CASSTPGGTYTF. CDR3 nucleotide sequence: TGTGCCAGTAGTACCCCAGGGGGGACCTACACCTTC.